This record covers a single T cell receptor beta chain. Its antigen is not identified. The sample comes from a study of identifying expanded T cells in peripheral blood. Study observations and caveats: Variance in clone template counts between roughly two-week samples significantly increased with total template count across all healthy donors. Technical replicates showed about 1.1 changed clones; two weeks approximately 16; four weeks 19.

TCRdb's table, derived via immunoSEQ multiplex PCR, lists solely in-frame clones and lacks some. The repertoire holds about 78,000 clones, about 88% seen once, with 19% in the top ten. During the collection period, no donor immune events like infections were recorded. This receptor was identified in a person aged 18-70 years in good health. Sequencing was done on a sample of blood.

The CDR3 nucleotides are TGTGCCAGCAGCCAACAGGGCTACGAGCAGTACTTC. Amino acids: CASSQQGYEQYF. The gene calls are TRBV7-2 and TRBJ2-7; possible D gene TRBD1, 6 bases. The germline CDR1 and CDR2 sequences are SGHTA and FQGNSA. This CDR3 spans 12 amino acids. Trimming pared 5 bases from V and 3 bases from J, leaving 8 bases between.